These 32 T cell receptor beta chains share one sample of origin, sequenced in a study of cytomegalovirus exposure and HLA in healthy donors (dated by TCRdb to about 2017). Library construction relied on the immunoSEQ multiplex PCR assay. For the multiplex PCR, a mixture combining 60 forward primers for TCR Vbeta segments and 13 reverse primers for TCR Jbeta segments was used. TCRdb re-hosts the immuneACCESS table, in-frame sequences only. Its copies lack some clones; in the studies checked, an unresolved V gene accounts for under half of them, and the cause for the rest is not known. The sample table contains about 130,000 clones; only one count was recorded for approximately 85% of them. The ten most abundant clones make up roughly 1.7% of the sample. Sequencing input: PBMCs. The receptors originated from a boy aged 5-17 years in good health and CMV-seronegative.

V gene TRBV19 combines with J gene TRBJ1-5, with TRBD1 identical over 9 bases. The CDR3 is 15 residues long. Germline V gene sequence: CDR1 LNHDA, CDR2 SQIVND (reference sequence). V lost 5 bases to trimming and J lost 9 bases; unmatched junction nucleotides: 11. The CDR3 sequence is CASSGGTGSGSPQHF. The CDR3 DNA reads as TGTGCCAGTAGTGGGGGGACAGGGAGCGGATCGCCCCAGCATTTT.

The J gene is TRBJ1-2, the V gene TRBV5-1, with D hard to call. In germline, CDR1 is SGHRS, CDR2 YFSETQ. The CDR3 has 13 residues. V was pared by 0 bases and J by 6 bases, with 9 bases between. The CDR3 DNA reads as TGCGCCAGCAGCTTGGATCCCGGGGATGGCTACACCTTC. It encodes CASSLDPGDGYTF.

The J gene is TRBJ1-5, the V gene TRBV2; possible D gene TRBD1, 5 bases. Germline assignment: CDR1 SNHLY and CDR2 FYNNEI. The CDR3 is 14 residues long. V lost 7 bases and J 7 bases, leaving 17 bases between the germline ends. The CDR3, as DNA: TGTGCCAGCACTGGGGGGGGGAGTGGACAGCCCCAGCATTTT. Protein sequence: CASTGGGSGQPQHF.

The chain joins TRBV19 to TRBJ1-1, with 7 bases identical to TRBD1. Germline CDR1 LNHDA, CDR2 SQIVND (reference sequence). The J segment lost 6 bases and the V segment lost 5 bases, leaving 9 bases of the junction unmatched. This CDR3 is 14 amino acids long. The CDR3 nucleotides are TGTGCCAGTAGTCCAGGACAGGTGGGAGCTGAAGCTTTCTTT. It yields the protein CASSPGQVGAEAFF.

This chain connects TRBV4-2 to TRBJ1-5; the D gene is possibly TRBD1 (5 bases). The CDR3 has 13 amino acids. The V end was cut by 8 bases, the J end by 2 bases, with 10 bases between. Germline lookup yields CDR1 LGHNA and CDR2 YNFKEQ. CDR3 DNA: TGTGCCAGCCGGCAGGGTGGCAATCAGCCCCAGCATTTT. Protein product: CASRQGGNQPQHF.

The chain combines TRBV7-9 with TRBJ2-7, with D possibly matching TRBD1 (6 bases). V dropped 0 bases and J dropped 2 bases, with 11 bases sitting between them. Germline lookup yields CDR1 SEHNR and CDR2 FQNEAQ (reference sequence). This CDR3 comprises 15 residues. This CDR3 is CASSLASQGTYEQYF. The CDR3 DNA sequence: TGTGCCAGCAGCTTAGCCTCTCAGGGGACCTACGAGCAGTACTTC.

The rearrangement joins TRBV6-1 to TRBJ2-7; 7 bases line up with TRBD2. Trimming removed 5 bases from V and 6 bases from J; junction bases left unmatched: 10. The CDR3 contains 14 residues. Germline CDR1 and CDR2: MNHNS and SASEGT. The CDR3 DNA reads as TGTGCCAGCAGTTCTCTGACTAGCCCCCTCGAGCAGTACTTC. This codes for CASSSLTSPLEQYF.

Only a few counts were recorded for this clone. The genes are TRBV5-1 and TRBJ2-3, with 11 bases fitting TRBD1. The CDR3 has 15 amino acids. V dropped 4 bases and J dropped 5; count of bases not matched to a gene: 6. From germline, CDR1 is SGHRS and CDR2 YFSETQ. CDR3 sequence: CASSGRTGGKDTQYF. The CDR3 bases are TGCGCCAGCAGCGGGAGGACAGGGGGCAAAGATACGCAGTATTTT.

The chain links TRBV7-3 to TRBJ2-2; D is possibly TRBD2 (6 bases). The germline gives CDR1 SGHTA, CDR2 FQGTGA. The CDR3 spans 16 residues. Trimming removed 1 base from V and 5 bases from J, with 14 bases in between. The chain's CDR3 is CASSLNSQGGTGELFF. The CDR3 DNA sequence: TGTGCCAGCAGCTTAAATAGTCAGGGAGGAACCGGGGAGCTGTTTTTT.

The chain links TRBV9 to TRBJ1-2; tentative D call: TRBD1 (5 bases). V was trimmed by 0 bases and J by 7 bases, leaving 16 bases between them. The germline CDR1 and CDR2 sequences are SGDLS and YYNGEE. The CDR3 length is 15 residues. The chain's CDR3 is CASSVVLGGKSGYTF. Here the CDR3 DNA reads TGTGCCAGCAGCGTAGTACTGGGGGGGAAGAGTGGCTACACCTTC.

The chain uses TRBV15 and TRBJ1-4; tentative D call: TRBD1 (6 bases). CDR1 LNHNV and CDR2 YYDKDF come from the germline V gene (reference sequence). V was clipped by 1 base and J by 8 bases, with 14 bases between them. The CDR3 runs to 15 residues. CDR3 DNA: TGTGCCACCAGCAGAGGCGGGGGGCTAAGGGAAAAACTGTTTTTT. It specifies CATSRGGGLREKLFF.

CDR3 in amino acids: CASSPRLAGGLETQYF. Here the CDR3 DNA reads TGTGCCAGCAGCCCGCGACTAGCGGGAGGGTTAGAGACCCAGTACTTC. The J gene is TRBJ2-5, the V gene TRBV9; 14 nucleotides align to TRBD2. CDR1 and CDR2 from the germline V gene are SGDLS and YYNGEE. The junction had 6 bases not matched to a gene; V was cut back by 4 bases and J by 4 bases. The CDR3 spans 16 residues.

The V gene is TRBV7-9, the J gene TRBJ2-5, with D possibly being TRBD2 (6 bases). CDR1 is SEHNR, CDR2 FQNEAQ, per germline (reference sequence). CDR3 length: 17 amino acids. The V end lost 2 bases, the J end lost 5 bases, and 21 bases lay between the germline ends. Here the CDR3 reads CASSLFNGLAKAETQYF. DNA for the CDR3: TGTGCCAGCAGCTTATTTAACGGGCTAGCGAAGGCGGAGACCCAGTACTTC.

V usage is TRBV6-5 and J usage is TRBJ2-1; 12 bases align to TRBD1. The CDR3 loop spans 16 amino acids. Germline assignment: CDR1 MNHEY and CDR2 SVGAGI. V lost 0 bases and J lost 7; bases outside the gene matches: 4. The CDR3 protein is CASSYSGTGGMNEQFF. For the CDR3, the DNA is TGTGCCAGCAGTTACTCGGGGACAGGGGGCATGAATGAGCAGTTCTTC.

This clone appeared once. The rearrangement links TRBV5-1 to TRBJ2-5, with 10 bases aligning to TRBD1. V was clipped by 7 bases and J by 1 base; unmatched bases: 7. CDR1 is SGHRS, CDR2 YFSETQ, per germline. The CDR3 spans 15 residues. In DNA, the CDR3 is TGCGCCAGCCATCCGGGACAGGGGACCCAAGAGACCCAGTACTTC. Its protein is CASHPGQGTQETQYF. The full variable domain, its missing parts supplied by reference TRBV5-1 and TRBJ2-5, is KAGVTQTPRYLIKTRGQQVTLSCSPISGHRSVSWYQQTPGQGLQFLFEYFSETQRNKGNFPGRFSGRQFSNSRSEMNVSTLELGDSALYLCASHPGQGTQETQYFGPGTRLLVL.

The J gene is TRBJ1-2, the V gene TRBV9, with 7 bases identical to TRBD1. This CDR3 has 16 amino acids. Per germline, CDR1 SGDLS and CDR2 YYNGEE. V shed 2 bases and J 4 bases; nucleotides not matched to a gene: 11. The CDR3 DNA is TGTGCCAGCAGCGTGGACACACAGGGGAGTATCTATGGCTACACCTTC. The encoded protein is CASSVDTQGSIYGYTF.

The chain is built from TRBV7-2 and TRBJ1-3; tentatively, D is TRBD1 (5 bases). The CDR3 has 15 residues. V was shortened by 1 base and J by 4 bases, with 11 bases between the two germline ends. Germline CDR1 reads SGHTA; CDR2 reads FQGNSA. CDR3 residues: CASSLGRAAGNTIYF. CDR3 bases: TGTGCCAGCAGCTTAGGCAGGGCTGCCGGAAACACCATATATTTT.

This clone is a singleton in its sample. The gene calls are TRBV14 and TRBJ2-3, with D unresolved. Trimming removed 1 base at V and 6 bases at J, with 5 bases between. The CDR3 spans 12 residues. Germline lookup yields CDR1 SGHDN and CDR2 FVKESK. CDR3 in DNA: TGTGCCAGCAGCCAAGTCAGGGATACGCAGTATTTT. As protein: CASSQVRDTQYF.

This chain joins TRBV23-1 and TRBJ1-5, with 7 bases fitting TRBD1. TRBV23-1 is flagged as an ORF with uncertain function. This CDR3 spans 16 amino acids. J lost 0 bases, V lost 4 bases, and 6 bases had no gene match. The CDR3 protein is CASSPRGGRSNQPQHF. CDR3 nucleotides: TGCGCCAGCAGTCCGAGAGGGGGCCGTAGCAATCAGCCCCAGCATTTT.

V gene TRBV5-1 combines with J gene TRBJ1-5; no clear D gene. The CDR3 extends over 14 amino acids. Germline CDR1 SGHRS, CDR2 YFSETQ. V was cut by 0 bases and J by 0 bases, with 4 bases left in between. This CDR3 is CASSLGNSNQPQHF. The CDR3 DNA reads TGCGCCAGCAGCTTGGGTAATAGCAATCAGCCCCAGCATTTT.

CDR3 in DNA: TGTGCCAGTAGGATGGACCGGGACAGGGGGCGCGGCACTGAAGCTTTCTTT. Encoded protein: CASRMDRDRGRGTEAFF. This chain links TRBV19 with TRBJ1-1; 12 nucleotides agree with TRBD1. This CDR3 has 17 amino acids. The germline V gene encodes CDR1 LNHDA and CDR2 SQIVND (reference sequence). V lost 6 bases, J lost 4 bases, and 12 bases stayed unmatched.

The genes are TRBV6-5 and TRBJ1-1; 7 nucleotides line up with TRBD1. The CDR3 runs 14 residues. From germline, CDR1 is MNHEY and CDR2 SVGAGI. The ends lost 2 bases at V and 1 base at J; junction bases unmatched: 1. The CDR3 here is CASSYGTANTEAFF. CDR3 nucleotides: TGTGCCAGCAGTTACGGGACAGCGAACACTGAAGCTTTCTTT.

To note about this clone: The germline gene is not matched at one end of the junction; a read error may be the cause. The chain links TRBV7-9 to TRBJ1-1; TRBD1 agrees at 7 bases. Germline values: CDR1 SEHNR, CDR2 FQNEAQ (reference sequence). The CDR3 extends over 14 amino acids. The CDR3 is CSSSFQGGNTEAFF. The CDR3 DNA is TGTTCCAGCAGCTTTCAGGGGGGAAACACTGAAGCTTTCTTT.

The V call is TRBV13, the J call TRBJ2-5, with a possible D match to TRBD1 (5 bases). The J call is doubtful: the DNA matches TRBJ2-7 better. This CDR3 comprises 16 residues. From germline, CDR1 is PRHDT and CDR2 FYEKMQ (reference sequence). The CDR3 bases are TGTGCCAGCAGCTTAGGTGTCTTGGACACAGCCTACGAGCAGTACTTC. It is translated as CASSLGVLDTAYEQYF.

This chain joins TRBV27 and TRBJ2-1, with a tentative D call TRBD2 (5 bases). The germline V and J ends were trimmed by 6 bases and 0 bases, with 12 bases remaining between them. This CDR3 contains 15 residues. CDR1 and CDR2 (germline): MNHEY, SMNVEV (reference sequence). The CDR3 loop is CASSPLAFSYNEQFF. CDR3 DNA sequence: TGTGCCAGCAGCCCCCTAGCATTCTCCTACAATGAGCAGTTCTTC.

V gene TRBV5-6 combines with J gene TRBJ2-7, with TRBD2 identical over 9 bases. Germline V gene data show CDR1 as SGHDT and CDR2 as YYEEEE. This CDR3 region has 15 residues. Losses at the gene ends were 0 bases for V and 6 bases for J; bases not matched to a gene: 7. CDR3 DNA: TGTGCCAGCAGCTTGGGGGCTAGCGGGAAGGCCGAGCAGTACTTC. Translating it yields CASSLGASGKAEQYF.

The chain combines TRBV7-8 with TRBJ2-1, with D perhaps matching TRBD2 (6 bases). V lost 4 bases, J lost 3 bases, and 10 bases lay in between. This CDR3 has 14 amino acids. CDR1 is SGHVS and CDR2 is FQNEAQ in the germline V gene. CDR3 nucleotide sequence: TGTGCCAGCAGCTGGGACTTCAACTACAATGAGCAGTTCTTC. As protein: CASSWDFNYNEQFF.

This clone appeared once. This chain joins TRBV5-1 and TRBJ2-1; possibly TRBD1 for D (6 bases). The CDR3 has 14 amino acids. CDR1 is SGHRS and CDR2 is YFSETQ in the germline V gene. V gave up 4 bases and J gave up 6 bases, with 14 bases separating them. CDR3 in DNA: TGCGCCAGCAGCCTCGGGACAACAGTCAATGAGCAGTTCTTC. Encoded protein: CASSLGTTVNEQFF.

In its sample, this clone was seen once. This chain uses TRBV4-1 with TRBJ2-7, with 10 bases lining up with TRBD1. V lost 1 base to trimming and J lost 5 bases; unmatched junction nucleotides: 2. CDR1 and CDR2 from the germline V gene are MGHRA and YSYEKL. CDR3 length: 14 residues. Here the CDR3 DNA reads TGCGCCAGCAGCCAAGGGACAGGGGGGGACGAGCAGTACTTC. Its translation: CASSQGTGGDEQYF.

Of note for this clone: Relative to the germline gene, one junction end is altered; a read error may explain this. Here the CDR3 reads CASSFWGGIPVYYGYPF. The CDR3 region has the DNA TGTGCCAGCAGCTTCTGGGGGGGAATACCTGTGTACTATGGCTACCCCTTC. The chain uses TRBV5-4 and TRBJ1-2; possible D gene TRBD1, 5 bases. The CDR3 extends over 17 amino acids. Germline CDR1 reads SGHNT; CDR2 reads YYREEE (reference sequence).

V usage is TRBV7-8 and J usage is TRBJ2-2, with unresolved D. The CDR3 has 12 residues. V was trimmed by 4 bases and J by 3 bases, leaving 3 bases between them. CDR1 is SGHVS and CDR2 is FQNEAQ in the germline V gene. As DNA, the CDR3 is TGTGCCAGCAGCTCCGACACCGGGGAGCTGTTTTTT. Amino acid sequence: CASSSDTGELFF. The full variable domain, completed using reference TRBV7-8 and TRBJ2-2, is GAGVSQSPRYKVAKRGQDVALRCDPISGHVSLFWYQQALGQGPEFLTYFQNEAQLDKSGLPSDRFFAERPEGSVSTLKIQRTQQEDSAVYLCASSSDTGELFFGEGSRLTVL.

The chain has TRBV27 and TRBJ2-1; 9 nucleotides align to TRBD1. After removal of 4 bases from V and 10 bases from J, the junction contained 11 bases not matched to a gene. Germline V gene sequence: CDR1 MNHEY, CDR2 SMNVEV (reference sequence). The CDR3 loop spans 15 amino acids. CDR3 region: CASSSLSGQGWEQFF. The DNA for the CDR3 is TGTGCCAGCAGTTCCCTTTCGGGACAGGGTTGGGAGCAGTTCTTC.